What follows describes a single T cell receptor beta chain. A much larger clone lies one base from this, so it may be a read error. These data belong to a study of blood T cells in healthy people across ages. PCR was performed a second time for about 7 to 12 cycles using a sample-barcoded 5' primer and a J-beta primer mix. TCRdb processed the 5' RACE reads anew with MiXCR; each CDR3 protein has one entry. This sample has roughly 680,000 distinct CDR3 sequences, with under 65% found just once. The sequenced sample was blood. The sequence came from a woman older than 75 in good health.

The CDR3 bases are TGTGCCAGCGGTTATCCCGTGGAAGCCTCTGGAAACACCATATATTTT. Its translation: CASGYPVEASGNTIYF. This chain uses TRBV6-6 with TRBJ1-3, with D unclear. The germline CDR1 and CDR2 sequences are MNHNY and SVGAGI (reference sequence). This CDR3 is built from 16 residues.